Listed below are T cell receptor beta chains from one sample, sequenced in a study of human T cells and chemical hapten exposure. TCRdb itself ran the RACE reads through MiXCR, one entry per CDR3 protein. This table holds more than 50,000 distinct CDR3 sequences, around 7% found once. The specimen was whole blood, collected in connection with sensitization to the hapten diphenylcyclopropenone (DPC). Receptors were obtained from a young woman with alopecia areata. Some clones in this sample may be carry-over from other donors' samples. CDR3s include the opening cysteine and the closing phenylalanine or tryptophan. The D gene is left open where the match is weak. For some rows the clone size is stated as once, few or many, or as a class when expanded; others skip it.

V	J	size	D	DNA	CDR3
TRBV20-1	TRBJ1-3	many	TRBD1	TGCAGTGCCCAAGGGGGCGGGGATGGAAACACCATATATTTT	CSAQGGGDGNTIYF
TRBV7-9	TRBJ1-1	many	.	TGTGCCAGCAGCTTAGGGGAGCTACAAGCTTTCTTT	CASSLGELQAFF
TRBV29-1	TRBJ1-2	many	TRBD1	TGCAGCGTTGAAGGGACAGGGACCTATGGCTACACCTTC	CSVEGTGTYGYTF
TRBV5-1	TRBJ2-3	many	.	TGCGCCAGCAGCGTAAGAACAGCAGATACGCAGTATTTT	CASSVRTADTQYF
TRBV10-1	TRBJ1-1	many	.	TGCGCCAGCAGTGAGTCGAATGAGGGGTTCACTGAAGCTTTCTTT	CASSESNEGFTEAFF
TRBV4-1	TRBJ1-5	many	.	TGCGCCAGCAGTTGGGGGGTGATCAATCAGCCCCAGCATTTT	CASSWGVINQPQHF
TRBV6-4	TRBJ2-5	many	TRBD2	TGTGCCAGCAGTGCCACTAGCGGGGGCCAAGAGACCCAGTACTTC	CASSATSGGQETQYF
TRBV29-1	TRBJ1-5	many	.	TGCAGCGTTGAAGTGGAGTCGGGGCTTGGGCCCCAGCATTTT	CSVEVESGLGPQHF
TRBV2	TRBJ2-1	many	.	TGTGCCAGCAGTTCCGAGGGGACGGGGAATGAGCAGTTCTTC	CASSSEGTGNEQFF
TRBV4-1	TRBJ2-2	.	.	TGCGCCAGCAGCCAAGATACGGCGGCGCGGGCTAGGGCCGGGGAGCTGTTTTTT	CASSQDTAARARAGELFF
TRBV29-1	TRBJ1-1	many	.	TGCAGCGTTGGTGCGGGAATTGAAGCTTTCTTT	CSVGAGIEAFF
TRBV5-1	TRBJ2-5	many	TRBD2	TGCGCCAGCACCGTACTAGCGGGGGGTCAAGAGACCCAGTACTTC	CASTVLAGGQETQYF
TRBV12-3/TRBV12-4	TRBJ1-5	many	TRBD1	TGTGCCAGCAGCCGAGGGACAGGGGGTTCCAATCAGCCCCAGCATTTT	CASSRGTGGSNQPQHF
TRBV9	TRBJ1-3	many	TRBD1	TGTGCCAGCAGCGTAGCCGCGGGACAGAATGGAAACACCATATATTTT	CASSVAAGQNGNTIYF
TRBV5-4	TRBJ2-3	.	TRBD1	TGTGCCAGCAGCTTGGTCCGGGACAGGGTAACAGATACGCAGTATTTT	CASSLVRDRVTDTQYF
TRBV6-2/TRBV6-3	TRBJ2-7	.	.	TGTGCCAGCAGTCCCATTGGCGAGCAGTACTTC	CASSPIGEQYF
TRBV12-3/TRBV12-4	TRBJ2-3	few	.	TGTGCCAGCAGGTGGGGCCCAAGCACAGATACGCAGTATTTT	CASRWGPSTDTQYF
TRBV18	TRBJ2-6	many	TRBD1	TGTGCCAGCTCACCACACTTCGGACAGGAATTTTCCGGGGCCAACGTCCTGACTTTC	CASSPHFGQEFSGANVLTF
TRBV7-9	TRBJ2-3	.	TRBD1	TGTGCCAGCAGCTTCCGGGACAGGGACGCCACAGATACGCAGTATTTT	CASSFRDRDATDTQYF
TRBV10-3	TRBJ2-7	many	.	TGTGCCATCAGGCAACAAGGGGGTACCTACGAGCAGTACTTC	CAIRQQGGTYEQYF
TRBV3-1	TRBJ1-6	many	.	TGTGCCAGCAGCCCGACGGCTGCAGAGAGCTCCTATAATTCACCCCTCCACTTT	CASSPTAAESSYNSPLHF
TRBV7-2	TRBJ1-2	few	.	TGTGCCAGCAGCTTATCCGGGCTCAAAAATGGTGGCTACACCTTC	CASSLSGLKNGGYTF
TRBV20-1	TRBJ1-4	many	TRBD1	TGCAGTGCCACGACAGGGACGGGTGAAAAACTGTTTTTT	CSATTGTGEKLFF
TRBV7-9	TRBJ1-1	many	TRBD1	TGTGCCAGCAGCTCAGGGGGCCGAGGGGCTTTCTTT	CASSSGGRGAFF
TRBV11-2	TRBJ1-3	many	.	TGTGCCAGCAGCCAGCTGAGAGGCCTCTCTGGAAACACCATATATTTT	CASSQLRGLSGNTIYF
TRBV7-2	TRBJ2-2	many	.	TGTGCCAGCAGCTTAGTCGCGGGCACCGGGGAGCTGTTTTTT	CASSLVAGTGELFF
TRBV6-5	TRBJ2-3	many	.	TGTGCCAGCACTCAAAGCATCTCTCACGCGAGTACGCAGTATTTT	CASTQSISHASTQYF
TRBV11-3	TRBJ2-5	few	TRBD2	TGTGCCAGCACCGCGGGACTAGCGGGGAAGACCCAGTACTTC	CASTAGLAGKTQYF
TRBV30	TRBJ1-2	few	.	TGTGCCTGGAGCAAATACAACACCAACTATGGCTACACCTTC	CAWSKYNTNYGYTF
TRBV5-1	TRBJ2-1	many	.	TGCGCCACCCAAATCGATTCCTACAATGAGCAGTTCTTC	CATQIDSYNEQFF
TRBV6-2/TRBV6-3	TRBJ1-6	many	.	TGTGCCAGCAGTCGGGGCTGGGGCTCACCCCTCCACTTT	CASSRGWGSPLHF
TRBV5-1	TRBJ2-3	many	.	TGCGCCAGCAGCTGGGATGCTAGCACAGATACGCAGTATTTT	CASSWDASTDTQYF
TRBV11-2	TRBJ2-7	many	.	TGTGCCAGCAGCTTAGAAGTTAGGCCCCCAGAGCAGTACTTC	CASSLEVRPPEQYF
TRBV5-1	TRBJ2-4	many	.	TGCGCCAGCAGCTTTGGGGGATTATCCCCTGGGGACATTCAGTACTTC	CASSFGGLSPGDIQYF
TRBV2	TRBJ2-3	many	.	TGTGCCAGCAGTCCCTTAGGGGGGACAGTTCGTCTTGTGGCAGATACGCAGTATTTT	CASSPLGGTVRLVADTQYF
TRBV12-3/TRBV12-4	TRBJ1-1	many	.	TGTGCCAGCAGGAAGATCAGGAAACCGAACACTGAAGCTTTCTTT	CASRKIRKPNTEAFF
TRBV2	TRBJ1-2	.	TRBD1	TGTGCCAGCAGTCAGGGGGCGCGGGATGGCTACACCTTC	CASSQGARDGYTF
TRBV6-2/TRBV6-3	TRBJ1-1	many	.	TGTGCCAGCACCGTGACGGAAAACACTGAAGCTTTCTTT	CASTVTENTEAFF
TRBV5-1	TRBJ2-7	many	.	TGCGCCAGCAGCACCGACAGCTACGAGCAGTACTTC	CASSTDSYEQYF
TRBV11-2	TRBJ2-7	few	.	TGTGCCAGCAGCCCAACTCGGACACGAATATCCTACGAGCAGTACTTC	CASSPTRTRISYEQYF
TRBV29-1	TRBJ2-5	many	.	TGCAGCGTTGACGAGGGGCAAGAGACCCAGTACTTC	CSVDEGQETQYF
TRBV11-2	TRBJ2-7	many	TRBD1	TGTGCCAGCAGCTTAGATCAGTGGACAGGGGTCGAGCAGTACTTC	CASSLDQWTGVEQYF
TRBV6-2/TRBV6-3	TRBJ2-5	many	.	TGTGCCAGCAGTTATTACGGGGACGCCACCTCGACCCAGTACTTC	CASSYYGDATSTQYF
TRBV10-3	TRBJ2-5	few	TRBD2	TGTGCCATCAGTGGGACTAGCGGGGGGACCGAAGAGACCCAGTACTTC	CAISGTSGGTEETQYF
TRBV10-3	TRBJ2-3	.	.	TGTGCCATCAGGGGGGAGAGCACAGATACGCAGTATTTT	CAIRGESTDTQYF
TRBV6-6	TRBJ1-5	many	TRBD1	TGTGCCAGCAGTTACGACAGGGTCGTTAATCAGCCCCAGCATTTT	CASSYDRVVNQPQHF
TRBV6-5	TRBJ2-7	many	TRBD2	TGTGCCAGCAGATCCGCGGGGGTGGGGGACTACGAGCAGTACTTC	CASRSAGVGDYEQYF
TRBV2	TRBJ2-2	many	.	TGTGCCAGCAACCCTCACAGGGTCGGCGGGGAGCTGTTTTTT	CASNPHRVGGELFF
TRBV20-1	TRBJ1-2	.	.	TGCAGTGCTATTACTCGGTGGAGCCCGGTGGGCTACACCTTC	CSAITRWSPVGYTF
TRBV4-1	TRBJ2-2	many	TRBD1	TGCGCCAGCAGCCTATTAGCACCTCGGCAGGGGGCGAACACCGGGGAGCTGTTTTTT	CASSLLAPRQGANTGELFF
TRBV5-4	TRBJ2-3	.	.	TGTGCCAGCAGCTTGTCAATGGCGCAGGGCCCCACAGATACGCAGTATTTT	CASSLSMAQGPTDTQYF
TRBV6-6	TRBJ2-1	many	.	TGTGCCAGCACCCCCTCCCCAAATGAGCAGTTCTTC	CASTPSPNEQFF
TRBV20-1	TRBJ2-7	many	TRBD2	TGCAGTGCTAGCCTCAGCGGGGGGGCGGGTGAGCAGTACTTC	CSASLSGGAGEQYF
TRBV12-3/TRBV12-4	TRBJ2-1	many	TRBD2	TGTGCCAGCAGTCGGGGACTAGCGGGGGGGCATGAGCAGTTCTTC	CASSRGLAGGHEQFF
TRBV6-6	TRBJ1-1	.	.	TGTGCCAGCAGTTACTCTCCGGTTATGAACACTGAAGCTTTCTTT	CASSYSPVMNTEAFF
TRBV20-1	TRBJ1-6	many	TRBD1	TGCAGTGCTATAACTGACAGGGGGTATAATTCACCCCTCCACTTT	CSAITDRGYNSPLHF
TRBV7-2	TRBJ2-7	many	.	TGTGCCAGCAGCTTAGGTGGAATTACCTACGAGCAGTACTTC	CASSLGGITYEQYF
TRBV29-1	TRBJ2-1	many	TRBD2	TGCAGCGTTGGAATGAACCTAGCGGGGTGGTATGAGCAGTTCTTC	CSVGMNLAGWYEQFF
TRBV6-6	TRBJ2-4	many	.	TGTGCCAGCAATGGAGGCTGGGGTAACATTCAGTACTTC	CASNGGWGNIQYF